This T cell receptor beta chain originates from a study of OX40 agonist ivuxolimab in advanced cancers. Study-wide results and limits: Also showing low normalized T-cell clonal expansion were some of the nonresponders. Mean expanded clone counts were higher in CD8+ than CD4+ T cells.

CDR3 length: 14 amino acids. CDR1 KGHSH and CDR2 LQKENI come from the germline V gene. Trimming shortened V by 2 bases and J by 3 bases, and 9 bases separated the two germline ends. Produced via immunoSEQ multiplex PCR; TCRdb's table is partial and in-frame only. The sample holds 60,000 to 70,000 clones; 86% are singletons and the top ten take about 1%. Turning to this clone: The antigen is undetermined.

This sequence originates from an adult with an advanced solid tumor such as melanoma, head and neck, liver or kidney cancer. The chain employs TRBV18 and TRBJ2-3; D possibly corresponds to TRBD2 (6 bases). The sample was CD4+ or CD8+ T cells sorted from blood, taken in a trial of the OX40 agonist ivuxolimab. The CDR3 spells CASSPKGLTDTQYF. As DNA, the CDR3 is TGTGCCAGCTCACCAAAGGGACTTACAGATACGCAGTATTTT.